The clone carrying this T cell receptor beta chain has a single count. The antigen is not known. The data originate from a study of CD4+ T cells in melanoma. The germline V gene has CDR1 SGDLS and CDR2 YYNGEE. This CDR3 has 14 residues. Trimming removed 7 bases at V and 2 bases at J, with 16 bases between. Broader study findings: CD8+ T cell, macrophage and B cell function reportedly correlated with neoantigen-specific CD4+ T cells. Neoantigen-specific CD4+ T cells in melanoma reportedly had diverse differentiation states.

Using immunoSEQ multiplex PCR, the repertoire was profiled, and TCRdb retains in-frame clones only, with some absent. The repertoire holds roughly 7,000 clones, with roughly 47% as singletons. The TCR sequence derives from a human donor with melanoma. The rearrangement joins TRBV9 to TRBJ2-7; D perhaps matches TRBD1 (7 bases). Sequenced sample: cells from a culture (not recorded whether cultured in vitro). The CDR3 DNA sequence: TGTGCCAGCGCACGGGGGACAGCAACCTACGAGCAGTACTTC. This codes for CASARGTATYEQYF.